Listed below are T cell receptor beta chains from one sample, sequenced in a study of cytomegalovirus exposure and HLA in healthy donors. Data came from immunoSEQ multiplex PCR; TCRdb stores just in-frame clones and leaves some out. The sample has some 200,000 clones, around 86% seen once. Material for sequencing was PBMCs. The receptors come from a woman under 30 in good health and CMV-seronegative. Both conserved end residues are trimmed from each CDR3.

ASSHRDTGPPYEQY | TRBJ2-7 | TRBV27
ASSRTMGGREQY | TRBJ2-7 | TRBV7-6
ASSLKTSGRWDEQF | TRBJ2-1 | TRBV5-4
ASRYLAGAYEQY | TRBJ2-7 | TRBV5-1
ASSQSIGLDSGNTIY | TRBJ1-3 | TRBV4-1
ASSSLGGDTGEKLF | TRBJ1-4 | TRBV5-6
ASSETVIAYNSPLH | TRBJ1-6 | TRBV6-1
ASSLSGGGLYEQY | TRBJ2-7 | TRBV27
ASSLANTIY | TRBJ1-3 | TRBV11-2
ASSLDSGSGGYTQY | TRBJ2-3 | TRBV11-2
ASSLGNMHTEAF | TRBJ1-1 | TRBV5-1
ASRRAGGSSYEQY | TRBJ2-7 | TRBV6-5
ASSPDTGRSSYEQY | TRBJ2-7 | TRBV5-1
ASSQGGQGPLEQY | TRBJ2-7 | TRBV4-1
ASNHHRQDLNTEAF | TRBJ1-1 | TRBV19
ASSLRQMNTEAF | TRBJ1-1 | TRBV5-1
ASQWGGSNQPQH | TRBJ1-5 | TRBV19
ASSLPQLAGGNQETQY | TRBJ2-5 | TRBV12-1
ASGQLQSYEQY | TRBJ2-7 | TRBV6-1
ASSVVGAGIVTDTQY | TRBJ2-3 | TRBV9
ASSLDNLEQY | TRBJ2-7 | TRBV7-9
ASSYSGVRGSYEQY | TRBJ2-7 | TRBV6-5
ASRDGGSNTEAF | TRBJ1-1 | TRBV19
ASSRDSWGETQY | TRBJ2-5 | TRBV6-5
ASSPSGRDEQY | TRBJ2-7 | TRBV9